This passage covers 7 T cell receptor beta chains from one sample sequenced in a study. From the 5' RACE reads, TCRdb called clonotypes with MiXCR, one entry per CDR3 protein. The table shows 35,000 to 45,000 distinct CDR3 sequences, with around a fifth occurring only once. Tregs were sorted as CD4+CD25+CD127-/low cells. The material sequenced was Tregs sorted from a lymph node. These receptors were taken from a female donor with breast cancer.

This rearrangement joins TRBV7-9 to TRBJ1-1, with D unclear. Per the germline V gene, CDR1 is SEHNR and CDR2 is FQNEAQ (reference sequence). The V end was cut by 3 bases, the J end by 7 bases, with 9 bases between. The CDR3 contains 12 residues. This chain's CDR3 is CASSFGPNEAFF. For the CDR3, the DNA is TGTGCCAGCAGCTTCGGACCCAATGAAGCTTTCTTT.

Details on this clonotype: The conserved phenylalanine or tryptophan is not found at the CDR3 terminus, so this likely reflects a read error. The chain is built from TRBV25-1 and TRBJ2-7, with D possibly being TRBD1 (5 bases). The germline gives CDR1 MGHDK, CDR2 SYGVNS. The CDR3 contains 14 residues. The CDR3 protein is CASSPFPQGDEQYS. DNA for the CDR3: TGCGCCAGCAGTCCCTTTCCCCAGGGTGACGAGCAGTACTCC.

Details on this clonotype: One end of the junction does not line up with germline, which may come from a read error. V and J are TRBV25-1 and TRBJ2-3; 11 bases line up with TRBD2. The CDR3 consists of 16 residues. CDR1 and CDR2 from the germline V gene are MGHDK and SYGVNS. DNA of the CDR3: TGTGCCAACAGTGCGATAGCGGGGGGGGGCACTGATACGCAGTATTTT. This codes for CANSAIAGGGTDTQYF.

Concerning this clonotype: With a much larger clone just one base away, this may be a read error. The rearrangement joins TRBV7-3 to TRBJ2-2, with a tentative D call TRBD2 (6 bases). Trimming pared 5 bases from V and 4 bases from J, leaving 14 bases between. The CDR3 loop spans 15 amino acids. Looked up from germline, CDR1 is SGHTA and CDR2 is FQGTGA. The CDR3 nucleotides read TGTGCCAGCAGCAGTAGCGGTGAACCCACCGGGGAGCTGTTTTTT. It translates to CASSSSGEPTGELFF.

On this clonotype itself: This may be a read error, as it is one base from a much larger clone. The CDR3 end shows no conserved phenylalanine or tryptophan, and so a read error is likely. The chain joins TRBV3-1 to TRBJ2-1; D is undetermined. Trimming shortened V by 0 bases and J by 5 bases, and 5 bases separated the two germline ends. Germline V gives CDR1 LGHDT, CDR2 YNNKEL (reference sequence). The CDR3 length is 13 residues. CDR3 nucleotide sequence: TGTGCCAGCAGCCAAGAAGGTGACAATGAGCAGTTCTCC. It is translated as CASSQEGDNEQFS.

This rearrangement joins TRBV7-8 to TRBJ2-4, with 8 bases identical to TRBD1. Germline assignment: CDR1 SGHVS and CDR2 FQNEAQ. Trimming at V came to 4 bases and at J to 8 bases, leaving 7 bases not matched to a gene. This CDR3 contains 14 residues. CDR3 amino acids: CASSSGGALDIQYF. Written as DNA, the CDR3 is TGTGCCAGCAGCTCAGGGGGCGCGCTGGACATTCAGTACTTC. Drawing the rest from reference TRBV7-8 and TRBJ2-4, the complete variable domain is GAGVSQSPRYKVAKRGQDVALRCDPISGHVSLFWYQQALGQGPEFLTYFQNEAQLDKSGLPSDRFFAERPEGSVSTLKIQRTQQEDSAVYLCASSSGGALDIQYFGAGTRLSVL.

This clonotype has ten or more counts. As DNA, the CDR3 is TGCGCCAGCAGCCAAGATTTGACTAGCGACTACAATGAGCAGTTCTTC. Residues: CASSQDLTSDYNEQFF. The V gene is TRBV4-1, the J gene TRBJ2-1, with 8 bases lining up with TRBD2. Germline V gives CDR1 MGHRA, CDR2 YSYEKL. Trimming cost V 0 bases and J 3 bases; bases outside gene matches: 4. The CDR3 totals 16 residues.